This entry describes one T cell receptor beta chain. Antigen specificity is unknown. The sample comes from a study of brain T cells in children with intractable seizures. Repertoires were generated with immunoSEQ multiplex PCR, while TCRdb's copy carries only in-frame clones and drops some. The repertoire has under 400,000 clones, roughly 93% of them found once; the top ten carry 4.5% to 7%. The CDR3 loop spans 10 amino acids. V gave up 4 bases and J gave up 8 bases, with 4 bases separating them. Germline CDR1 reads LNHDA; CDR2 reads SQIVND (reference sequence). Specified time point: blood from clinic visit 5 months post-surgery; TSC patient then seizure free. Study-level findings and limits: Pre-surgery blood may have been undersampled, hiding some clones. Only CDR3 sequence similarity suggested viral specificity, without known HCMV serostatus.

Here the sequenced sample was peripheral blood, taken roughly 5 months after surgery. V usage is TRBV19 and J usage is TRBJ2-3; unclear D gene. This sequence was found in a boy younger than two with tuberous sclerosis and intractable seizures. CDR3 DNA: TGTGCCAGTAGTAGTGGTACGCAGTATTTT. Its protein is CASSSGTQYF.